This T cell receptor beta chain was sequenced in a study of T cell changes during pregnancy in multiple sclerosis. Germline lookup yields CDR1 LNHDA and CDR2 SQIVND (reference sequence). The V end was cut by 4 bases, the J end by 3 bases, with 12 bases between. This CDR3 has 14 residues. Profiled with immunoSEQ multiplex PCR; TCRdb holds only in-frame clones, not every one. The repertoire includes more than 25,000 clones, around 92% of them detected once, and 4% to 6% sits in the top ten. The material was peripheral blood, obtained in the first trimester of pregnancy. This chain joins TRBV19 and TRBJ1-2, with a possible D match to TRBD1 (5 bases). The source is a female donor in good health, enrolled as a control in a pregnancy study. CDR3 sequence reads: CASSSPGDDYGYTF. The DNA of the CDR3 is TGTGCCAGTAGTAGTCCGGGGGATGACTATGGCTACACCTTC.